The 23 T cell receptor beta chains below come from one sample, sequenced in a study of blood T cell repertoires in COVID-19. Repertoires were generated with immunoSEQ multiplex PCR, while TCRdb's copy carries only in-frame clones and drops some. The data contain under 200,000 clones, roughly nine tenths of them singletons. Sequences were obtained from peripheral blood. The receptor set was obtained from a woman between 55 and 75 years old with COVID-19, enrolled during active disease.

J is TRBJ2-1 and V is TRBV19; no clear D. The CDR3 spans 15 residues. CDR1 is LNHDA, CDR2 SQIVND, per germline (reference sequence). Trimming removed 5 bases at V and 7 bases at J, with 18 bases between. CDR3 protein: CASSAPLGPGNEQFF. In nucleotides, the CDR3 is TGTGCCAGTAGTGCCCCCCTAGGCCCTGGGAATGAGCAGTTCTTC.

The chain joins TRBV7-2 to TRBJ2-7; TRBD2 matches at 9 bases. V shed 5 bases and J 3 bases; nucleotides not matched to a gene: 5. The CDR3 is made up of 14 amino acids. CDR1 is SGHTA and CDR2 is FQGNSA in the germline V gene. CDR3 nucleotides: TGTGCCAGCAGCCGTAGCGGGAGAATCTACGAGCAGTACTTC. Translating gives CASSRSGRIYEQYF.

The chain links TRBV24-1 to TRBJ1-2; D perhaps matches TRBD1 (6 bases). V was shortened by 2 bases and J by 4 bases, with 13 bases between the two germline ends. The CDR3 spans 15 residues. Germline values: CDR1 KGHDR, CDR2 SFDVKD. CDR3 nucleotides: TGTGCCACCAGTGATTCCGGACAGAACGGCTATGGCTACACCTTC. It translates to CATSDSGQNGYGYTF.

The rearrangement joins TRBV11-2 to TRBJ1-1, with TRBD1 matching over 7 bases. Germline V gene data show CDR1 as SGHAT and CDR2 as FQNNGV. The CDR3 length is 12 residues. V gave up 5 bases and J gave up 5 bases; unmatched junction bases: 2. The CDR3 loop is CASSRGLTEAFF. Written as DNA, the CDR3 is TGTGCCAGCAGCAGGGGGCTTACTGAAGCTTTCTTT.

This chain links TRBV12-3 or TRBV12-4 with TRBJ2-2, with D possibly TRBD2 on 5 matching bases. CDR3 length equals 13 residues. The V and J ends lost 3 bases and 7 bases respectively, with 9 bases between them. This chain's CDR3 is CASSFSGGGELFF. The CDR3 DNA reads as TGTGCCAGCAGTTTCAGCGGTGGCGGGGAGCTGTTTTTT.

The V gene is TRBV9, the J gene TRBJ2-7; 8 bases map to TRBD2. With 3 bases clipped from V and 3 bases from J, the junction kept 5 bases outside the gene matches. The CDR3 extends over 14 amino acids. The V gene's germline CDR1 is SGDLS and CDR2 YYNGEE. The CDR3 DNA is TGTGCCAGCAGCGACAGCGGGGGCGACTACGAGCAGTACTTC. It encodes CASSDSGGDYEQYF. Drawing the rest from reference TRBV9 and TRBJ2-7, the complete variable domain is DSGVTQTPKHLITATGQRVTLRCSPRSGDLSVYWYQQSLDQGLQFLIQYYNGEERAKGNILERFSAQQFPDLHSELNLSSLELGDSALYFCASSDSGGDYEQYFGPGTRLTVT.

CDR3 DNA sequence: TGCGCCAGCTTAGGACTAGCGGGACATCCATACAATGAGCAGTTCTTC. This codes for CASLGLAGHPYNEQFF. The chain combines TRBV5-1 with TRBJ2-1; TRBD2 aligns across 12 bases. Germline V gene data show CDR1 as SGHRS and CDR2 as YFSETQ. The CDR3 runs 16 residues. J gave up 4 bases and V 7 bases, and 9 bases lay outside the gene matches. Using reference TRBV5-1 and TRBJ2-1 for the parts outside the CDR3, the full variable domain is KAGVTQTPRYLIKTRGQQVTLSCSPISGHRSVSWYQQTPGQGLQFLFEYFSETQRNKGNFPGRFSGRQFSNSRSEMNVSTLELGDSALYLCASLGLAGHPYNEQFFGPGTRLTVL.

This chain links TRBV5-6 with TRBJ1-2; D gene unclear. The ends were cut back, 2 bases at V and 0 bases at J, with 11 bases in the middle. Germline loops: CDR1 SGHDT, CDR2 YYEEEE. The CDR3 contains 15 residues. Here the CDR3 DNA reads TGTGCCAGCAGCTTCGACTCACCAGCTAACTATGGCTACACCTTC. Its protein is CASSFDSPANYGYTF.

This CDR3 reads CAGRDRNYGYTF. CDR3 coding DNA: TGTGCCGGGAGAGACAGGAACTATGGCTACACCTTC. This rearrangement joins TRBV6-5 to TRBJ1-2; D is possibly TRBD1 (6 bases). This CDR3 has 12 amino acids. Germline V gene lookup returns CDR1 MNHEY and CDR2 SVGAGI. The V gene lost 11 bases and the J gene lost 2 bases, with 12 bases spanning the gap.

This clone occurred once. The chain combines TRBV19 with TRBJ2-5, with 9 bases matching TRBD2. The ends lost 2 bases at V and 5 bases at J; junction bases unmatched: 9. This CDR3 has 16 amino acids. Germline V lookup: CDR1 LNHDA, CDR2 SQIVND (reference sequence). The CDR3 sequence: CASSISVGLALETQYF. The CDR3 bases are TGTGCCAGTAGTATATCGGTCGGACTAGCGCTCGAGACCCAGTACTTC.

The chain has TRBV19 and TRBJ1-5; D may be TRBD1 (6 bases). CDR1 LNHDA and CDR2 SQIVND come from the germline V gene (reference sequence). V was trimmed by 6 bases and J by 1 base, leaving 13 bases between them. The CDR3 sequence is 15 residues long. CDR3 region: CASSRQGQSNQPQHF. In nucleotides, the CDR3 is TGTGCCAGTAGCCGCCAGGGGCAAAGCAATCAGCCCCAGCATTTT. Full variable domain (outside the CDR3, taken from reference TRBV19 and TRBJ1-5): DGGITQSPKYLFRKEGQNVTLSCEQNLNHDAMYWYRQDPGQGLRLIYYSQIVNDFQKGDIAEGYSVSREKKESFPLTVTSAQKNPTAFYLCASSRQGQSNQPQHFGDGTRLSIL.

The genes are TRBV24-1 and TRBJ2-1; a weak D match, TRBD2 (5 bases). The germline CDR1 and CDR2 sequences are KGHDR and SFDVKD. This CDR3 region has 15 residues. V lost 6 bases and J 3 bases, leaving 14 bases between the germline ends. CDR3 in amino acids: CATSPRRSYYNEQFF. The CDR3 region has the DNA TGTGCCACCAGTCCCCGGAGGTCCTACTACAATGAGCAGTTCTTC.

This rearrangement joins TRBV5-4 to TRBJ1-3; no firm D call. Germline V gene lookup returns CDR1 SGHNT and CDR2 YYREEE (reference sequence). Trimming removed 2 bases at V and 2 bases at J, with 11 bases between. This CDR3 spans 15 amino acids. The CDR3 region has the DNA TGTGCCAGCAGCTTAGACTCTTTGCCTGGAAACACCATATATTTT. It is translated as CASSLDSLPGNTIYF. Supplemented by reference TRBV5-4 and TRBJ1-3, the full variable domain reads ETGVTQSPTHLIKTRGQQVTLRCSSQSGHNTVSWYQQALGQGPQFIFQYYREEENGRGNFPPRFSGLQFPNYSSELNVNALELDDSALYLCASSLDSLPGNTIYFGEGSWLTVV.

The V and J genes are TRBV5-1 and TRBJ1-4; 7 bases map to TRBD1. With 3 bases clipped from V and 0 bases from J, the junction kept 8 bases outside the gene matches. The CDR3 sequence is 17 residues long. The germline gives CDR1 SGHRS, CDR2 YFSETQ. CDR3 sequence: CASSWGQLSSTNEKLFF. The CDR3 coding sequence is TGCGCCAGCAGCTGGGGACAGTTATCGTCAACTAATGAAAAACTGTTTTTT.

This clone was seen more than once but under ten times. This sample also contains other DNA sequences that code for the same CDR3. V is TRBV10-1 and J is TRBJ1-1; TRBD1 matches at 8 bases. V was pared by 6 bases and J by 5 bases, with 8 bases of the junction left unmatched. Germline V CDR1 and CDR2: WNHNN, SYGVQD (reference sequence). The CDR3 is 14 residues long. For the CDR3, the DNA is TGCGCCAGCAGCCCCAGGACAGGGTTGACTGAAGCTTTCTTT. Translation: CASSPRTGLTEAFF.

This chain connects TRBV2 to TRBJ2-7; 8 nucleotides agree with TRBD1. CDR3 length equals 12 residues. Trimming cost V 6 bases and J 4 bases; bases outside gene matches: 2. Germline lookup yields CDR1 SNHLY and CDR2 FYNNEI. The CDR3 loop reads CASRQGGYEQYF. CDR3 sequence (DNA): TGTGCCAGCAGACAGGGGGGATACGAGCAGTACTTC. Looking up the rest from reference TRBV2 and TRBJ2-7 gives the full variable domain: EPEVTQTPSHQVTQMGQEVILRCVPISNHLYFYWYRQILGQKVEFLVSFYNNEISEKSEIFDDQFSVERPDGSNFTLKIRSTKLEDSAMYFCASRQGGYEQYFGPGTRLTVT.

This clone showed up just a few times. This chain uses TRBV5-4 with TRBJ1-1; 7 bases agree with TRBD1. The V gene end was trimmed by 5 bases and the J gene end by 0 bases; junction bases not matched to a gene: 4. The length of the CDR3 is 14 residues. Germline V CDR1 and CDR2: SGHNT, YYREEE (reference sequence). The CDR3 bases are TGTGCCAGCAGTCAACAGGGGATGAACACTGAAGCTTTCTTT. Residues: CASSQQGMNTEAFF.

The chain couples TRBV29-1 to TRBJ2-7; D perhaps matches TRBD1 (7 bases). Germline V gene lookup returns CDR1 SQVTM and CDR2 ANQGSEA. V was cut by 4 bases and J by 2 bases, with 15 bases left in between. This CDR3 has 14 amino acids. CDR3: CSVARGVPPYEQYF. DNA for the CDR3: TGCAGCGTTGCCAGGGGGGTACCCCCCTACGAGCAGTACTTC.

Written as DNA, the CDR3 is TGCGCCAGCAGTCGTGAGGGCCGGAACAATGAGCAGTTCTTC. It is translated as CASSREGRNNEQFF. V and J are TRBV5-1 and TRBJ2-1, with D possibly TRBD2 on 5 matching bases. The length of the CDR3 is 14 residues. Germline loops: CDR1 SGHRS, CDR2 YFSETQ. Trimming took 5 bases from V and 5 from J, leaving 14 bases between them.

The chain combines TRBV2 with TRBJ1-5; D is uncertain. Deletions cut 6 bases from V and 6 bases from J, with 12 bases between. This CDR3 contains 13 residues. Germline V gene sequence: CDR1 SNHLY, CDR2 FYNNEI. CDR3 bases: TGTGCCAGCAGGGGCTCCGTGCGTCAGCCCCAGCATTTT. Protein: CASRGSVRQPQHF.

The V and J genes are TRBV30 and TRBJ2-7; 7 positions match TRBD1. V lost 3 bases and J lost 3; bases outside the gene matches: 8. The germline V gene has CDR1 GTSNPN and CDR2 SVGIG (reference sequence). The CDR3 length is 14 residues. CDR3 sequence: CAWSRDSVIYEQYF. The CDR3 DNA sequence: TGTGCCTGGAGCCGGGACAGTGTTATCTACGAGCAGTACTTC.

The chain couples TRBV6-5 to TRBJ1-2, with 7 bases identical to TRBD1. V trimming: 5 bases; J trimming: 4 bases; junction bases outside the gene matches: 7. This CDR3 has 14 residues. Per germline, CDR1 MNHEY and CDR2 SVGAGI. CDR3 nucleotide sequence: TGTGCCAGCAGTACAGGGGCCCTAGGCTATGGCTACACCTTC. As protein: CASSTGALGYGYTF.

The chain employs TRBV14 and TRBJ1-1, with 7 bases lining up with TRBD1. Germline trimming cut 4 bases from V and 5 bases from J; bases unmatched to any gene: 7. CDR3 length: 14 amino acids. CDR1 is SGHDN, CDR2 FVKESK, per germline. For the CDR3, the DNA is TGTGCCAGCAGCCTTAGTTTCAGGGGGACTGAAGCTTTCTTT. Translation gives CASSLSFRGTEAFF.